This paragraph reports one TCR beta chain. Its antigen is still unknown. Base qualities are not provided; no much larger clone lies one nucleotide away. The data were obtained in a study of blood T cell repertoires in COVID-19 (TCRdb year 2020). About the study as a whole: Samples covering the acute and convalescent phases of COVID-19 were provided by collaborators in the United States, Italy and Spain. Where HLA class I and class II types were available, the types were taken from metadata supplied by the sample provider, not from assay-based typing. The sample metadata nearly always contained a de-identified subject ID, COVID-19 status, age in years and sex. Deeply sampled blood TCRbeta repertoires from subjects exposed to, actively infected with, or recovered from COVID-19 were included in the dataset. The material from the prospective study consisted of cDNA or gDNA derived from T cells, B-cell-depleted T cells, or PBMCs. The samples were drawn from two sources: the first 160 participants of the ongoing ImmuneRACE study, and 950 to 1,500 subjects contributed by 6 global collaborators. The repertoires were released in a freely available public database intended as a resource for research on the immune response to SARS-CoV-2.

Inclusive of the bounding cysteine and phenylalanine, the CDR3 is 13 residues long. The read is trimmed to its CDR3 DNA, 39 bases read in frame from base 1. V is clipped by 7 bases and J by 2 bases, and the sequence between their germline boundaries is 9 bases long. In the germline V gene, CDR1 corresponds to MNHEY and CDR2 to SVGAGI. Results the study describes overall, beyond this receptor: Clinical and demographic metadata were provided uncurated, with the amount varying by source and participant.

In the prospective study, participants were roughly 18 to 100 years old, resided in about two dozen geographic areas of the United States, and were enrolled through a virtual design. Cohort assignment in the prospective study relied on participant-reported clinical history from a screening survey and a study questionnaire. Recovered participants in ImmuneRACE Cohort 3 were defined as having two consecutive negative NP/OP PCR tests, clearance from a healthcare professional, or resolution of symptoms. In the prospective study, whole blood, serum and a nasopharyngeal or oropharyngeal swab were collected from each participant by mobile phlebotomists. Over an approximately 2-month period, participants in the prospective study had the option of providing additional blood draws and questionnaires. Before DNA extraction, blood samples from the prospective study were shipped at room temperature or frozen.

TCRbeta CDR3 regions were amplified from genomic DNA using the immunoSEQ Assay, a bias-controlled multiplex PCR. The authors' analysis ran thus. Within the assay, amplification of reference gene primers was used to estimate how many nucleated cells each sample contained. Sequence reads were collapsed and filtered to measure the absolute abundance of every unique TCRbeta CDR3 rearrangement. Productive Simpson clonality was computed per sample as the square root of Simpson's diversity index over productive rearrangements. TCRdb took over this immuneACCESS table, retaining in-frame rearrangements with V and J assigned. Such tables are incomplete; in checked studies, under half of the missing clones stem from an unresolved V gene, and the remainder is unexplained. V, J and clone size are those of that table, while D and trimming were read from the DNA. The sample table shows some 210,000 clones, and approximately 80% are seen once. The ten largest clones capture approximately 8.7% of the sample.

Material for sequencing was PBMCs or T cells enriched from blood (not recorded which). The chain links TRBV6-5 with TRBJ1-3; the D segment cannot be called with confidence. This sequence was found in a man aged 35 to 55 who had recovered from COVID-19. The CDR3 protein is CASTEGTGNTIYF. The bases are TGTGCCAGCACGGAGGGAACTGGAAACACCATATATTTT.